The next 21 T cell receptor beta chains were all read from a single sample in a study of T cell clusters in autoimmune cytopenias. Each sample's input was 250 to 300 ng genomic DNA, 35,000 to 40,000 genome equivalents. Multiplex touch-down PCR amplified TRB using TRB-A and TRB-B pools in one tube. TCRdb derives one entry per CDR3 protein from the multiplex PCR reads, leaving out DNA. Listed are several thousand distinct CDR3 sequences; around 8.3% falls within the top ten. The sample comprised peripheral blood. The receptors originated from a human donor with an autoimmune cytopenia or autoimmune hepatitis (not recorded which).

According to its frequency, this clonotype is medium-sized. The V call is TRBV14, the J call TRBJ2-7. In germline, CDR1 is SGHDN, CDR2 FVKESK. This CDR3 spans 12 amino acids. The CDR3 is CASSQMGNEQYF.

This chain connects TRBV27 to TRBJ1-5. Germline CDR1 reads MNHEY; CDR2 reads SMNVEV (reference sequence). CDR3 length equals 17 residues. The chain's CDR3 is CASSLLGTAGPNQPQHF.

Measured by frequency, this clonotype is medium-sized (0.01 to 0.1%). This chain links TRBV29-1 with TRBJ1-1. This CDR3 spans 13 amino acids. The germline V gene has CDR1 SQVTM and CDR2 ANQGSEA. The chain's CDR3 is CSVEDLSNTEAFF.

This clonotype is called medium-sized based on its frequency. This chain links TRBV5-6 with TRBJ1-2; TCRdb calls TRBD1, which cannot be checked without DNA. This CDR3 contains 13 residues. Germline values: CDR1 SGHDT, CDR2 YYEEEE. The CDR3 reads CASSAGTGYGYTF.

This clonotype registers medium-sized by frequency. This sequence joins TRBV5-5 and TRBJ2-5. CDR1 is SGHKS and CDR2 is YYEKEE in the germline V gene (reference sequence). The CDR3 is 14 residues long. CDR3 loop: CASSFSSLQETQYF.

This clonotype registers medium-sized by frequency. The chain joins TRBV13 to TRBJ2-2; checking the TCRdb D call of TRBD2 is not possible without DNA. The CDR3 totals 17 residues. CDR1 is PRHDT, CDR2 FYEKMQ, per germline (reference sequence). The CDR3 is CASTALSGGTTHGELFF.

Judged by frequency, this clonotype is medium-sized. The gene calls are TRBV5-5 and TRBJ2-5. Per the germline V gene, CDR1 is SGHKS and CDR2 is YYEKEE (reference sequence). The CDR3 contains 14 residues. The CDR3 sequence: CASSLDGYQETQYF.

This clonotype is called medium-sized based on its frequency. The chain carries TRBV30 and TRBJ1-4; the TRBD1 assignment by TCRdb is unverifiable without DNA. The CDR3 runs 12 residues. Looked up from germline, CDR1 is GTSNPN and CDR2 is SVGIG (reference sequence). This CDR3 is CALGGTNEKLFF.

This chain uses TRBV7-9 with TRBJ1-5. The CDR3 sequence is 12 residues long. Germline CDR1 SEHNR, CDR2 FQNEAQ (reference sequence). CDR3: CASSLYNQPQHF.

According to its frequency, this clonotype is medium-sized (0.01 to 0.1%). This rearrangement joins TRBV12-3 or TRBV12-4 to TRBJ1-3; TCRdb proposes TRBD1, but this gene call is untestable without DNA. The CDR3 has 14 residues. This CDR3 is CASRLQGMPYTIYF.

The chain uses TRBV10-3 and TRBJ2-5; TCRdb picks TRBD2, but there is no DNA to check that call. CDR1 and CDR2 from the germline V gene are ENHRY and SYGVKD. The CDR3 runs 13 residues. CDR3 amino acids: CAISAAGEETQYF.

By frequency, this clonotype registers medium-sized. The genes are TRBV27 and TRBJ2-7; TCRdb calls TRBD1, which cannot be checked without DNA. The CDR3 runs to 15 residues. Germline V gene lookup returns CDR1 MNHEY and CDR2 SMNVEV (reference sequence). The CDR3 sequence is CASSLRGGLGYEQYF.

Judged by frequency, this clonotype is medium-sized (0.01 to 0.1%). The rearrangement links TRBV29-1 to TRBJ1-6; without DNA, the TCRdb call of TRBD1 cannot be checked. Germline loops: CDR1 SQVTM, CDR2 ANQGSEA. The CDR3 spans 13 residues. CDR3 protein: CSARGQEGSPLHF. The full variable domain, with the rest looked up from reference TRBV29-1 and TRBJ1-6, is SAVISQKPSRDICQRGTSLTIQCQVDSQVTMMFWYRQQPGQSLTLIATANQGSEATYESGFVIDKFPISRPNLTFSTLTVSNMSPEDSSIYLCSARGQEGSPLHFGNGTRLTVT.

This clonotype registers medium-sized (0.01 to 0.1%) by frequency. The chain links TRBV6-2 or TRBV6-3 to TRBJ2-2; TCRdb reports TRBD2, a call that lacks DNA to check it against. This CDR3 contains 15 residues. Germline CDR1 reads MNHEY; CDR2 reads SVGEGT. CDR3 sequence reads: CASSSEGEVAGELFF.

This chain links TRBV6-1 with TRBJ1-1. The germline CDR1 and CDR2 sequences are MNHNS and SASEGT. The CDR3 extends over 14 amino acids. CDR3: CASEFLTANTEAFF.

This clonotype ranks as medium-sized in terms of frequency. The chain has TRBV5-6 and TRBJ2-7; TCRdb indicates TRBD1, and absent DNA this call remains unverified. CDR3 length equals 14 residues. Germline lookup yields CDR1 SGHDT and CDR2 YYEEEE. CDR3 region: CASTLTTGNSEQYF.

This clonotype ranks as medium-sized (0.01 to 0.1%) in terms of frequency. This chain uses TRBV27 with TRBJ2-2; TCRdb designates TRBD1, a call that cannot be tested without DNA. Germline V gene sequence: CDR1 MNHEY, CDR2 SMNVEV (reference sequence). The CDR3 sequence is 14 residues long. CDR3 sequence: CASTGTWGTGELFF.

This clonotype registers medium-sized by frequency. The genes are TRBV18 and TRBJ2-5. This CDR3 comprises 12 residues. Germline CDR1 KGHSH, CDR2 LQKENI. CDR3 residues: CASSPLKETQYF.

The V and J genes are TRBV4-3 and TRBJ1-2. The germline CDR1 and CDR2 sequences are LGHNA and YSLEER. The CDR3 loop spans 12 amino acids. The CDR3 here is CASSQSGYGYTF.

CDR3 loop: CASSQDSLAGLRGNPDTQYF. The rearrangement links TRBV14 to TRBJ2-3; checking the TCRdb D call of TRBD2 is not possible without DNA. The germline V gene encodes CDR1 SGHDN and CDR2 FVKESK. The CDR3 is 20 residues long.

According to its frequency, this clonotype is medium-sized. The CDR3 reads CSVEVNTEAFF. The chain recombines TRBV29-1 with TRBJ1-1. The V gene's germline CDR1 is SQVTM and CDR2 ANQGSEA. The CDR3 consists of 11 residues. The whole variable domain, filled in from reference TRBV29-1 and TRBJ1-1, reads SAVISQKPSRDICQRGTSLTIQCQVDSQVTMMFWYRQQPGQSLTLIATANQGSEATYESGFVIDKFPISRPNLTFSTLTVSNMSPEDSSIYLCSVEVNTEAFFGQGTRLTVV.